These 9 T cell receptor beta chains came from one sample sequenced in a study of CD8 T cells in Susac syndrome. With random hexamers, reverse transcription was performed on about 0.5 to 1 ug of RNA. TCRdb analysed the immunoSEQ multiplex PCR reads with MiXCR anew, one entry per CDR3 protein. The profile covers around 300,000 distinct CDR3 sequences, with 85% appearing a single time and around 0.22% taken by the ten largest. The sequencing sample was made of CD8+ T cells from PBMCs. The receptors were sampled from a human donor with multiple sclerosis.

V and J are TRBV6-1 and TRBJ2-6; the D is unclear. The germline V gene has CDR1 MNHNS and CDR2 SASEGT. The CDR3 is 17 residues long. The V gene lost 2 bases and the J gene lost 0 bases, with 11 bases spanning the gap. CDR3 in DNA: TGTGCCAGCAGTGAAAGCGACATACCCTCTGGGGCCAACGTCCTGACTTTC. Protein: CASSESDIPSGANVLTF.

V is TRBV9 and J is TRBJ2-3; D call uncertain. V was pared by 4 bases and J by 3 bases, with 21 bases between. The CDR3 length is 17 residues. Germline V gene lookup returns CDR1 SGDLS and CDR2 YYNGEE. The CDR3 region has the DNA TGTGCCAGCAGCCCCAGAGCACTGTACGATGGGACAGATACGCAGTATTTT. Translating gives CASSPRALYDGTDTQYF.

The chain couples TRBV6-5 to TRBJ2-5; D might be TRBD2 (5 bases). V was trimmed by 9 bases and J by 2 bases, leaving 16 bases between them. CDR3 size: 14 residues. The germline CDR1 and CDR2 sequences are MNHEY and SVGAGI. CDR3: CASTVLGRQETQYF. The CDR3 DNA reads TGTGCCAGTACGGTACTAGGCAGGCAAGAGACCCAGTACTTC.

The V call is TRBV4-1, the J call TRBJ2-2, with D perhaps TRBD1 (5 bases). In germline, CDR1 is MGHRA, CDR2 YSYEKL. This CDR3 has 16 residues. Trimming took off 2 bases at V and 1 base at J, with 11 bases between the two ends. CDR3 in amino acids: CASSQSPGLNTGELFF. Written as DNA, the CDR3 is TGCGCCAGCAGCCAAAGCCCAGGGTTGAACACCGGGGAGCTGTTTTTT.

This chain connects TRBV6-5 to TRBJ1-1; D is undetermined. Germline V lookup: CDR1 MNHEY, CDR2 SVGAGI. The CDR3 is 11 residues long. Deletions cut 9 bases from V and 4 bases from J, with 9 bases between. The CDR3 DNA follows: TGTGCCAGTCATAGTTTCACTGAAGCTTTCTTT. It encodes CASHSFTEAFF.

The genes are TRBV7-4 and TRBJ2-3; 8 nucleotides match TRBD1. The CDR3 contains 17 residues. Unmatched junction bases numbered 13, after V lost 5 bases and J lost 3 bases. Germline values: CDR1 SGHVT, CDR2 SQSDAQ. For the CDR3, the DNA is TGTGCCAGCAGCGTCCCTTCGAAGGACAGGGCTACAGATACGCAGTATTTT. This translates into CASSVPSKDRATDTQYF.

The chain combines TRBV25-1 with TRBJ2-3, with D perhaps matching TRBD1 (6 bases). CDR3 length: 16 amino acids. V gave up 9 bases and J gave up 1 base, with 20 bases separating them. Germline CDR1 MGHDK, CDR2 SYGVNS. CDR3 amino acids: CARRGHPRHCTDTQYF. The CDR3 DNA sequence: TGTGCCAGACGGGGACACCCACGGCATTGCACAGATACGCAGTATTTT.

The chain combines TRBV6-5 with TRBJ2-2; D call uncertain. Deletions cut 6 bases from V and 7 bases from J, with 3 bases between. Germline values: CDR1 MNHEY, CDR2 SVGAGI. The CDR3 has 10 amino acids. The CDR3 protein is CASRLGELFF. The CDR3 DNA follows: TGTGCCAGCAGACTCGGGGAGCTGTTTTTT.

The chain combines TRBV2 with TRBJ2-7; perhaps TRBD1 as D (5 bases). The CDR3 totals 13 residues. Germline V gene sequence: CDR1 SNHLY, CDR2 FYNNEI. Trimming removed 11 bases at V and 2 bases at J, with 16 bases between. The CDR3 reads CAGYGHAAYEQYF. CDR3 nucleotide sequence: TGTGCCGGATATGGACATGCGGCCTACGAGCAGTACTTC. Together with reference TRBV2 and TRBJ2-7, the CDR3 gives the full variable domain: EPEVTQTPSHQVTQMGQEVILRCVPISNHLYFYWYRQILGQKVEFLVSFYNNEISEKSEIFDDQFSVERPDGSNFTLKIRSTKLEDSAMYFCAGYGHAAYEQYFGPGTRLTVT.